This T cell receptor (beta chain) is drawn from a study of blood T cell repertoires in COVID-19. Study at large: The samples span acute and convalescent COVID-19 from the United States, Italy and Spain. From T cells, B-cell-depleted T cells, or PBMCs came the material, which was cDNA or gDNA.

With 6 bases removed from V and 0 bases from J, the gap between germline ends came to 18 bases. Germline V lookup: CDR1 SNHLY, CDR2 FYNNEI. The CDR3 spans 16 residues. The assay was immunoSEQ multiplex PCR, and TCRdb's table has in-frame clones only and misses some. The data contain 95,000 to 150,000 clones, 75% to 80% of them singletons. The rearrangement links TRBV2 to TRBJ2-7; possible D gene TRBD1, 6 bases. The sample comprised peripheral blood. The sequence was collected from a human donor in a cohort sampled during active COVID-19. Here the CDR3 reads CASSLDRAKSSYEQYF. Written as DNA, the CDR3 is TGTGCCAGCAGCTTGGACAGAGCAAAGAGCTCCTACGAGCAGTACTTC.